This T cell receptor beta chain was sequenced during a study of blood T cell repertoires in COVID-19. Study-level background: Samples taken during acute and convalescent COVID-19 were collected in the United States, Italy and Spain. PBMCs, B-cell-depleted T cells, or T cells were the source of the cDNA or gDNA that made up the material.

Per the original data handling: Nucleated cell counts were estimated from reference gene primer amplification. Profiling relied on immunoSEQ multiplex PCR, and the TCRdb table lists in-frame clones only, not all of them. For V, J and clone size, that table is used; D and trimming come from the DNA. The top ten hold 1% to 1.5% of the sample, which has 380,000 or so clones, 89% seen once. This sequence originates from a man aged 40-50 years with acute or convalescent COVID-19. What was sequenced was peripheral blood.

The CDR3 nucleotides read TGTGCCAGCAGCCAAGACAGGGTTCGCGAGCAGTACTTC. Translating it yields CASSQDRVREQYF. The chain has TRBV4-2 and TRBJ2-7; a weak D match, TRBD1 (5 bases). Looked up from germline, CDR1 is LGHNA and CDR2 is YNFKEQ. Trimming left V 0 bases short and J 6 bases short, with 9 bases between. The CDR3 runs to 13 residues.